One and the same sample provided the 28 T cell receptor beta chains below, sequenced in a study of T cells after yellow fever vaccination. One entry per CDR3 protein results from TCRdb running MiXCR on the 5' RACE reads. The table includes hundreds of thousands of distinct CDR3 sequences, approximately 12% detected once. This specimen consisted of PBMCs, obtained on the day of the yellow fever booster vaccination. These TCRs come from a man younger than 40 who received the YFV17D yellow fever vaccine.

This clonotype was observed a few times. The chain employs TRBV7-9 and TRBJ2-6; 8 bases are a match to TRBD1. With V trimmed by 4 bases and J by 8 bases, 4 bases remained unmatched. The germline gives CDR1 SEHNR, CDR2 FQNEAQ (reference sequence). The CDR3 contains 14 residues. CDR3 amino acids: CASSWTGKSNVLTF. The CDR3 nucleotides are TGTGCCAGCAGCTGGACAGGGAAGTCCAACGTCCTGACTTTC.

The CDR3 nucleotides read TGTGCCAGCAGCTTAATCGCGGTAACCTACGAGCAGTACTTC. Translating gives CASSLIAVTYEQYF. The chain combines TRBV7-2 with TRBJ2-7; no clear D gene. The CDR3 length is 14 residues. The V end lost 2 bases, the J end lost 2 bases, and 10 bases lay between the germline ends. The germline CDR1 and CDR2 sequences are SGHTA and FQGNSA. The whole variable domain, remainder taken from reference TRBV7-2 and TRBJ2-7, is GAGVSQSPSNKVTEKGKDVELRCDPISGHTALYWYRQSLGQGLEFLIYFQGNSAPDKSGLPSDRFSAERTGGSVSTLTIQRTQQEDSAVYLCASSLIAVTYEQYFGPGTRLTVT.

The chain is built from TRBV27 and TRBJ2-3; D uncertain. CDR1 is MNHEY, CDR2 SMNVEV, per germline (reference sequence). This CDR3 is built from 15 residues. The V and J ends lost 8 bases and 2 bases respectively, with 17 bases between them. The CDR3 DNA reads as TGTGCCAGCTCTAGTCCACCGGACGACACAGATACGCAGTATTTT. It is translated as CASSSPPDDTDTQYF.

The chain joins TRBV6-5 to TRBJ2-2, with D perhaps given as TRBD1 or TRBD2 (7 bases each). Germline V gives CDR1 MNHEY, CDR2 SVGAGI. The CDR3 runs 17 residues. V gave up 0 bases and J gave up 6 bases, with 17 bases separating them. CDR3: CASSYSLAPQGAGELFF. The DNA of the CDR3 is TGTGCCAGCAGTTACTCACTAGCGCCCCAGGGGGCCGGGGAGCTGTTTTTT.

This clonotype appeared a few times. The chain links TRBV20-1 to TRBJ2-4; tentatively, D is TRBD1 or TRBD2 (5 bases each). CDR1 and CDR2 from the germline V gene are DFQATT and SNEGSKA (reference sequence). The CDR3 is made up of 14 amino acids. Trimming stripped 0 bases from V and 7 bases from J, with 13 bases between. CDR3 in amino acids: CSARDSSWGNIQYF. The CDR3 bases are TGCAGTGCTAGAGATTCCTCCTGGGGGAACATTCAGTACTTC.

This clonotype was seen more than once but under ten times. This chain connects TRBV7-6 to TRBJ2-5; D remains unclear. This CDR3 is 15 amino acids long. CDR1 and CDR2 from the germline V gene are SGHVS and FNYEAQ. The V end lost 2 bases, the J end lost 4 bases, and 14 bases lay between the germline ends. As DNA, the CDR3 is TGTGCCAGCAGCTTACGCCCAGTCCTAGGAGAGACCCAGTACTTC. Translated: CASSLRPVLGETQYF.

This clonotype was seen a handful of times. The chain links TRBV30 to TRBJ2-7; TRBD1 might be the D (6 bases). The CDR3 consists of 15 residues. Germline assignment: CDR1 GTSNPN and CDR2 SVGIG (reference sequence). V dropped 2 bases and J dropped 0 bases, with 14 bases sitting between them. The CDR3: CAWSSGQSYSYEQYF. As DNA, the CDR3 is TGTGCCTGGAGTTCCGGACAGAGCTACTCCTACGAGCAGTACTTC.

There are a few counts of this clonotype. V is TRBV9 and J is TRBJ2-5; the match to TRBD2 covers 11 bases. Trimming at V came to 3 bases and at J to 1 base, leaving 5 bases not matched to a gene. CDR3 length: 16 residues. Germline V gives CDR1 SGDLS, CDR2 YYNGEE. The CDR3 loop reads CASSAVAGGPQETQYF. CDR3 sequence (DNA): TGTGCCAGCAGCGCAGTAGCGGGAGGGCCCCAAGAGACCCAGTACTTC.

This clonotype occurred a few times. CDR3 sequence reads: CASSLSAVEGYTF. For the CDR3, the DNA is TGTGCCAGCAGTTTATCCGCCGTGGAGGGCTACACCTTC. This chain connects TRBV12-3 or TRBV12-4 to TRBJ1-2; D is uncertain. This CDR3 has 13 amino acids. Trimming removed 2 bases at V and 8 bases at J, with 12 bases between.

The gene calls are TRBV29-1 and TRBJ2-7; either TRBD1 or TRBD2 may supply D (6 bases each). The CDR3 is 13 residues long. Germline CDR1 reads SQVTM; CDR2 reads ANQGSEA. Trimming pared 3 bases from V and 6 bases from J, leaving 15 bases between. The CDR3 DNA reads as TGCAGCGTTGATGGCGGGGTCAGGGGCGAGCAGTACTTC. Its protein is CSVDGGVRGEQYF.

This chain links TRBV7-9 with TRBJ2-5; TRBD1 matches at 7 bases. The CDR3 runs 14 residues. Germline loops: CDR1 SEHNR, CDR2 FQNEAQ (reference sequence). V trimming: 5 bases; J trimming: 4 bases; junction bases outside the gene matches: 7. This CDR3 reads CASSHTGVGETQYF. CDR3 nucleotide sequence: TGTGCCAGCAGCCACACAGGGGTGGGAGAGACCCAGTACTTC.

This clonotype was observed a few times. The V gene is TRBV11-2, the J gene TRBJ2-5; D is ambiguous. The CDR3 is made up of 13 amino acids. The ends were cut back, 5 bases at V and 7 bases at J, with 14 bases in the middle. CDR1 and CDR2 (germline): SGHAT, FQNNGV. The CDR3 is CASSAKFPGTQYF. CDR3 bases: TGTGCCAGCAGCGCAAAATTCCCAGGGACCCAGTACTTC.

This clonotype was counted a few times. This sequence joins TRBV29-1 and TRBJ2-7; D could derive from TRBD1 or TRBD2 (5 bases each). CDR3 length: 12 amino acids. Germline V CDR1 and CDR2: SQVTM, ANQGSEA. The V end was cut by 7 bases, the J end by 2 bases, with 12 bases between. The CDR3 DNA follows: TGCAGCGCCGGGGCGGATGCCTACGAGCAGTACTTC. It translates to CSAGADAYEQYF.

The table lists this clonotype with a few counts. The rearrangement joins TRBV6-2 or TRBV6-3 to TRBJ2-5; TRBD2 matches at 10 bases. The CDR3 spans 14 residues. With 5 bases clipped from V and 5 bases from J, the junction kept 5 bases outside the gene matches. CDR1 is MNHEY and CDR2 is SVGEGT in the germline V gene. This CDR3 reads CASSRTGLAETQYF. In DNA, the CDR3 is TGTGCCAGCAGTCGTACGGGACTAGCGGAGACCCAGTACTTC.

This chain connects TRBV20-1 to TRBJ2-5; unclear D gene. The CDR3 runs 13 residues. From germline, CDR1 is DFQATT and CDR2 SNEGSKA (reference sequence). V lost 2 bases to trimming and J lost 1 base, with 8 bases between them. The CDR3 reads CSARSRTQETQYF. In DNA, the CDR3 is TGCAGTGCTAGAAGCAGGACCCAAGAGACCCAGTACTTC.

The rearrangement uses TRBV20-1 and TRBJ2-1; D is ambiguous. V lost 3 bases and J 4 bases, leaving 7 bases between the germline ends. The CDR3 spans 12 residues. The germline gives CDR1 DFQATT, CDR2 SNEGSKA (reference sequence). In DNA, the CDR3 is TGCAGTGCTAGCAACGGGTACAATGAGCAGTTCTTC. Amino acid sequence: CSASNGYNEQFF.

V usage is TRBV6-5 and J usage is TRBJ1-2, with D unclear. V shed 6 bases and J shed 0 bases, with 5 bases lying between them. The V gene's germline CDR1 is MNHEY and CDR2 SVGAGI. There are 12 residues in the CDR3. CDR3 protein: CASRPSNYGYTF. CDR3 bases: TGTGCCAGCAGACCGTCTAACTATGGCTACACCTTC.

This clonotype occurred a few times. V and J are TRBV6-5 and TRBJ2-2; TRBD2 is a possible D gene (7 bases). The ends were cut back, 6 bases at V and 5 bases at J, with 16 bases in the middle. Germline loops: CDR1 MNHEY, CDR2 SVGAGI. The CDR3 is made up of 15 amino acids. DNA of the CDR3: TGTGCCAGCAGCCTAGGGGGGGAGGTTACCGGGGAGCTGTTTTTT. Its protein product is CASSLGGEVTGELFF.

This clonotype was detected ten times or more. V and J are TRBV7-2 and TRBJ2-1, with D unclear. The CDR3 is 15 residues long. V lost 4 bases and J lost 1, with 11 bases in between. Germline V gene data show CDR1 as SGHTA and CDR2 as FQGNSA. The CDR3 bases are TGTGCCAGCAGCTCCTCGCCCGGATCCTACAATGAGCAGTTCTTC. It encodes CASSSSPGSYNEQFF.

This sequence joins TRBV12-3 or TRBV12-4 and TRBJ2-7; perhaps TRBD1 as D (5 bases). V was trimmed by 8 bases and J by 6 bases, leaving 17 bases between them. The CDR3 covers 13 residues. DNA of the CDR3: TGTGCCAGCGGGAAGAATCAGGGTACCGAGCAGTACTTC. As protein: CASGKNQGTEQYF.

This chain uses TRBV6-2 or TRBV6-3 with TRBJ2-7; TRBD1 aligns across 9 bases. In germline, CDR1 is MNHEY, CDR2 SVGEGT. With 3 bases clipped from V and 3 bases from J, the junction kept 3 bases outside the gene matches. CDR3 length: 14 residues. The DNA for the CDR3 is TGTGCCAGCAGTTATGGGACAGGGTTCTACGAGCAGTACTTC. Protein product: CASSYGTGFYEQYF.

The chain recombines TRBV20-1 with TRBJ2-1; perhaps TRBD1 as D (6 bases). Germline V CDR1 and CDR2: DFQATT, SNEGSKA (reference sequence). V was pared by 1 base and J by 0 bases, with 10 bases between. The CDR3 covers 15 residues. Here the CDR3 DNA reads TGCAGTGCTAGAGTTGGACAGTACTCCTACAATGAGCAGTTCTTC. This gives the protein CSARVGQYSYNEQFF.

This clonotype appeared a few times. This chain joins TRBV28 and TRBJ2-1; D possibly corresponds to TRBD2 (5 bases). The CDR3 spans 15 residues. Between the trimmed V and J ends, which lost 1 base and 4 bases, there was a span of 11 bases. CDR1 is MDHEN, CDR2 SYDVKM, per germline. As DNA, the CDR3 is TGTGCCAGCAGTTTATCCCCTAGCACGTACAATGAGCAGTTCTTC. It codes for CASSLSPSTYNEQFF.

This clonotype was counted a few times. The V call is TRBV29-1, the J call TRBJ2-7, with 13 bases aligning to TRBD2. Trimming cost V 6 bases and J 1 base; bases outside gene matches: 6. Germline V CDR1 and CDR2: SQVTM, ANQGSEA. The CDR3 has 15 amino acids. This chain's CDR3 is CSVRTSGSVSYEQYF. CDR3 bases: TGCAGCGTCCGGACTAGCGGGAGTGTTTCCTACGAGCAGTACTTC.

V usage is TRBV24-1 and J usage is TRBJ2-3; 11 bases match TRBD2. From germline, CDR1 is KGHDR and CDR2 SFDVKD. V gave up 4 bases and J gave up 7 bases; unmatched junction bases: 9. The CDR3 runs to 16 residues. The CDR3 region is CATSDRTSGSRHTQYF. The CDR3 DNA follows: TGTGCCACCAGTGACCGAACTAGCGGGAGTCGACATACGCAGTATTTT.

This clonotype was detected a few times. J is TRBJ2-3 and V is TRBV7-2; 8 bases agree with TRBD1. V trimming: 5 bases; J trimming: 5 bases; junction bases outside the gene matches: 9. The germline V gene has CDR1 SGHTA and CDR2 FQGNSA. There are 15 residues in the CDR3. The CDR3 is CASSTQTGALDTQYF. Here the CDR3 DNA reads TGTGCCAGCAGCACACAGACAGGGGCTTTAGATACGCAGTATTTT. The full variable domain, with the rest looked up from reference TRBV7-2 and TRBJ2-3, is GAGVSQSPSNKVTEKGKDVELRCDPISGHTALYWYRQSLGQGLEFLIYFQGNSAPDKSGLPSDRFSAERTGGSVSTLTIQRTQQEDSAVYLCASSTQTGALDTQYFGPGTRLTVL.

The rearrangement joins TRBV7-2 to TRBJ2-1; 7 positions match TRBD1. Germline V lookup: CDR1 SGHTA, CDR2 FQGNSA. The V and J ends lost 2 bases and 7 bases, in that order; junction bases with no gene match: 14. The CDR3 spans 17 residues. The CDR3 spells CASSLIGIERGRNEQFF. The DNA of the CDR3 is TGTGCCAGCAGCTTAATCGGGATTGAGAGGGGGCGAAATGAGCAGTTCTTC.

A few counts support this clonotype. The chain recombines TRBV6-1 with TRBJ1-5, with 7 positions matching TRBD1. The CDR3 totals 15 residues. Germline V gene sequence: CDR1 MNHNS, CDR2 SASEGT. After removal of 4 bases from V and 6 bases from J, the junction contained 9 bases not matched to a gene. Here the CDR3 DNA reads TGTGCCAGCAGTGCGGGGACAGTCACGGGTCAGCCCCAGCATTTT. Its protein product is CASSAGTVTGQPQHF.